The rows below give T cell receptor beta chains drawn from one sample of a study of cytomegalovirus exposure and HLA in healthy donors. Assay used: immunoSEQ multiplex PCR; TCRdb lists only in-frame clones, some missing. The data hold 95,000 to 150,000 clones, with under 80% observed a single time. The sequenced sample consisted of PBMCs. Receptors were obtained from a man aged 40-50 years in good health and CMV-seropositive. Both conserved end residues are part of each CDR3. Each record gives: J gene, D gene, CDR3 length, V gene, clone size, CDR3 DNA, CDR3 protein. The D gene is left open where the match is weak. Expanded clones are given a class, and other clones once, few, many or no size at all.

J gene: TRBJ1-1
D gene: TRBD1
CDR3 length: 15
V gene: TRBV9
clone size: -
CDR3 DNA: TGTGCCAGCAGCGTGGGGGGACAGGGAAACACTGAAGCTTTCTTT
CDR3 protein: CASSVGGQGNTEAFF

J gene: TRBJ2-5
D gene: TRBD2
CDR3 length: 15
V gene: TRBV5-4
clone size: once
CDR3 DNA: TGTGCCAGCAGCTTGGCGGGGGGGCCGGGTGAGACCCAGTACTTC
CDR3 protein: CASSLAGGPGETQYF

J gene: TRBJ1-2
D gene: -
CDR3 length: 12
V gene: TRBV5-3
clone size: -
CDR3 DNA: TGTGCCAGAAGCTTGTTAGTCCGGGGCTACACCTTC
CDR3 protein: CARSLLVRGYTF

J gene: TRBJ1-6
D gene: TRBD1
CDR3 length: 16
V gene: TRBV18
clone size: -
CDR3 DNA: TGTGCCAGCTCACCGGGACAGGGGGGAACAAATTCACCCCTCCACTTT
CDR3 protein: CASSPGQGGTNSPLHF

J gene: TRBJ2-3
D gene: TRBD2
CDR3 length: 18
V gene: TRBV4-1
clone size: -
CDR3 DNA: TGCGCCAGCAGCCAAGGATCCGAGCGGGGGGGTAGCACAGATACGCAGTATTTT
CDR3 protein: CASSQGSERGGSTDTQYF

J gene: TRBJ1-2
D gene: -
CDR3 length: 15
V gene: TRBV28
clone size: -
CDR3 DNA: TGTGCCAGCAGTAAGGTTTTCGGGGGGGACTATGGCTACACCTTC
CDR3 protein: CASSKVFGGDYGYTF

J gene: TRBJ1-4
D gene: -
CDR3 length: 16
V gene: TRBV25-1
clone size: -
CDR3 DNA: TGTGCCAGCAGTGGGCGGGGGAGAACGGGTAATGAAAAACTGTTTTTT
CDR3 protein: CASSGRGRTGNEKLFF

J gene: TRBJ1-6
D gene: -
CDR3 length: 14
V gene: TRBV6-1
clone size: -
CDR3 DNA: TGTGCCAGCAGTGCACAGGGAAAGGATTCACCCCTCCACTTT
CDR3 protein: CASSAQGKDSPLHF

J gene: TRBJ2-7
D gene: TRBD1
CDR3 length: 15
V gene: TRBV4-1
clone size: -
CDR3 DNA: TGCGCCAGCAGCTCACGGCCGGGACAGGGACACGAGCAGTACTTC
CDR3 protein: CASSSRPGQGHEQYF

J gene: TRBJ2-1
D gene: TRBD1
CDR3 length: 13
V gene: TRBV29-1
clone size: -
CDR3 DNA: TGCAGCGTCATCCGACAGGGGAATCATGAGCAGTTCTTC
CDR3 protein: CSVIRQGNHEQFF

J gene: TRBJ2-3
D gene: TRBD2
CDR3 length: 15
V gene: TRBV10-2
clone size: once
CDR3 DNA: TGCGCCAGCAGAGCAAGCGGGGGGGCCGCAGATACGCAGTATTTT
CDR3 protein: CASRASGGAADTQYF

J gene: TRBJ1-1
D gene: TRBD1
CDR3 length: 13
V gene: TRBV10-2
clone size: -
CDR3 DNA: TGCGCCAGCAGCGGACAGGGCTTCACTGAAGCTTTCTTT
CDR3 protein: CASSGQGFTEAFF

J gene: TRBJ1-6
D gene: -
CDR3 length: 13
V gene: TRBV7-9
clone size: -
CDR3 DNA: TGTTCCTGTGCCGGCTCCTATAATTCACCCCTCCACTTT
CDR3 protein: CSCAGSYNSPLHF

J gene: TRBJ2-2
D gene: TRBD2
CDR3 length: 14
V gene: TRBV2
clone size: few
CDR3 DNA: TGTGCCAGCAGCGACCGGGGGGGGACCGGGGAGCTGTTTTTT
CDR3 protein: CASSDRGGTGELFF

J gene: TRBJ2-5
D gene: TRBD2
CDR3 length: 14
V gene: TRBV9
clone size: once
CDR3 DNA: TGTGCCAGCAGCCCAGCGGGGGGGCGTGAGACCCAGTACTTC
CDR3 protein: CASSPAGGRETQYF

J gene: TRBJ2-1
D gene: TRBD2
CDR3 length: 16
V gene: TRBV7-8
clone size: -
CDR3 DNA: TGTGCCAGCAGCCAAGAGCGGGGAACGGGCTACAATGAGCAGTTCTTC
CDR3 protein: CASSQERGTGYNEQFF

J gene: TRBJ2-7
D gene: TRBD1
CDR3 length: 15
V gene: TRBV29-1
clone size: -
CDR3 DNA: TGCAGCGTTCGTAATGGGACAGCCCTATCCTACGAGCAGTACTTC
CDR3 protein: CSVRNGTALSYEQYF

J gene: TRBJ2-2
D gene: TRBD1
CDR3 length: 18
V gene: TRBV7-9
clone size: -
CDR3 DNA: TGTTCCAGCATCCCACCCACGCCCGGGACAGGGGTCACCGGGGAGCTGTTTTTT
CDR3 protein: CSSIPPTPGTGVTGELFF

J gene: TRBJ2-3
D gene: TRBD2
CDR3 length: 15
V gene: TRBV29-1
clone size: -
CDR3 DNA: TGCAGCGTTGTGGCTAGCGGAGCCTACACAGATACGCAGTATTTT
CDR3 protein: CSVVASGAYTDTQYF

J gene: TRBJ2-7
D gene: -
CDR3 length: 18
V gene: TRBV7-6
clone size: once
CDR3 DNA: TGTGCCAGCAGCCCTGGGCCAGGAGGGACCCTTAGCTCCTACGAGCAGTACTTC
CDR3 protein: CASSPGPGGTLSSYEQYF

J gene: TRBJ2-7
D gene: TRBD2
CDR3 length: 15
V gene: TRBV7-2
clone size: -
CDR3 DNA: TGTGCCAGCAGCTCGGGGGGACTAGGAACCTACGAGCAGTACTTC
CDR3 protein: CASSSGGLGTYEQYF

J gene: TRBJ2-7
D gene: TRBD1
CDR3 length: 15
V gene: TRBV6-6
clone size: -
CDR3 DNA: TGTGCCAGCAGCTCGATCGGGACAGGGGACATCGAGCAGTACTTC
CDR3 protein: CASSSIGTGDIEQYF

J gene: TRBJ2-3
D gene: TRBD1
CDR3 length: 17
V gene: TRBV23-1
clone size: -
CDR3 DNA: TGCGCCAGCACTCAGGGGAGGGGACAGGGGGCAGGAGATACGCAGTATTTT
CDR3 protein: CASTQGRGQGAGDTQYF

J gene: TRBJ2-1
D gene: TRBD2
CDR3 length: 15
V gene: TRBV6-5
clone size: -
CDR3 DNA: TGTGCCAGCAGCGCAACTAGCGGGAGGGGTAATGAGCAGTTCTTC
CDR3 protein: CASSATSGRGNEQFF

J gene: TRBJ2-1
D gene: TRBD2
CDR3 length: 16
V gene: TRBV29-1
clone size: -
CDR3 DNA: TGCAGCGTTGAAAGGTGGGCTAGCGGGAGTAGCAATGAGCAGTTCTTC
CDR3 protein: CSVERWASGSSNEQFF

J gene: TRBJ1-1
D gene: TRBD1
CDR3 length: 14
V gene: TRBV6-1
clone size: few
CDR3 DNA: TGTGCCAGCAGAGAGGGACAGCCGAACACTGAAGCTTTCTTT
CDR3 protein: CASREGQPNTEAFF

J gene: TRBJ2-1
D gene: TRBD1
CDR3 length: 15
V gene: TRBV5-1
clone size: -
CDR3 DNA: TGCGCCAGCAGCTTGGCGGGACAGCCATACAATGAGCAGTTCTTC
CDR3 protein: CASSLAGQPYNEQFF

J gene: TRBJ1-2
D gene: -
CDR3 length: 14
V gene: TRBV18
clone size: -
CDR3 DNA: TGTGCCAGCTCACCAGGAACCGGGAACTATGGCTACACCTTC
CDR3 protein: CASSPGTGNYGYTF

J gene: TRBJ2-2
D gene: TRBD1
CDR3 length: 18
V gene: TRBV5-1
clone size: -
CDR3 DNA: TGCGCCAGCAGCCTCACCCCGGGACAGAGCCTGGGGACCGGGGAGCTGTTTTTT
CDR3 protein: CASSLTPGQSLGTGELFF

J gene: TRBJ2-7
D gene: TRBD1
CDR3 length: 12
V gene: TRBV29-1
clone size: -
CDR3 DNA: TGCAGCGTTGTGGGGACAGGCTACGAGCAGTACTTC
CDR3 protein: CSVVGTGYEQYF

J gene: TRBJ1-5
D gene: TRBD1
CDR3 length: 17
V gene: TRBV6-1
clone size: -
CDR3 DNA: TGTGCCAGCAGTGAAGCGCCGGGACAGGGCGGCAATCAGCCCCAGCATTTT
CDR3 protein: CASSEAPGQGGNQPQHF

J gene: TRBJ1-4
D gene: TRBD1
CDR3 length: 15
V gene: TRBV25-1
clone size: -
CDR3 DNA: TGTGCCAGCAGCCCTGACAGGGGAGGTAATGAAAAACTGTTTTTT
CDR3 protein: CASSPDRGGNEKLFF

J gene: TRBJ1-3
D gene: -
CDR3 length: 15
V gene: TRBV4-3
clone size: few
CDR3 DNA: TGCGCCAGCAGCCACAGGGCAATCTCTGGAAACACCATATATTTT
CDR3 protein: CASSHRAISGNTIYF

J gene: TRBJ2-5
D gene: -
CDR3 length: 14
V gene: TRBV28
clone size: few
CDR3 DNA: TGTGCCAGCAGTCCCGGACATTCCCAAGAGACCCAGTACTTC
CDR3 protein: CASSPGHSQETQYF

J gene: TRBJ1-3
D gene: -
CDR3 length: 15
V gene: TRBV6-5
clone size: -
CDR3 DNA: TGTGCCAGCAGTTACGGGGGCACCTCTGGAAACACCATATATTTT
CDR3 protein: CASSYGGTSGNTIYF

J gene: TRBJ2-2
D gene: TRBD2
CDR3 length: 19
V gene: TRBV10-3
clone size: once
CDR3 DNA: TGTGCCATCAGTGAGTCGGCGCCTACCGGGACTAGCGGGACCGGGGAGCTGTTTTTT
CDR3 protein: CAISESAPTGTSGTGELFF

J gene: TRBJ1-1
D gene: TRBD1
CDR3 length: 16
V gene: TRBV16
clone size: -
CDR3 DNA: TGTGCCAGCAGCCAACCGGACAGGGGGCACAACACTGAAGCTTTCTTT
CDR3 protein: CASSQPDRGHNTEAFF

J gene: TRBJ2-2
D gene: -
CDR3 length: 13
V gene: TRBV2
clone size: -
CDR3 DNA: TGTGCCAGCAGCCGTACAGGCACCGGGGAGCTGTTTTTT
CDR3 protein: CASSRTGTGELFF

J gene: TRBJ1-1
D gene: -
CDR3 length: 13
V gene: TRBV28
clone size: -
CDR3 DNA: TGTGCCAGCAGTCTCAGGTTCCAATCGGGGGCTTTCTTT
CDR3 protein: CASSLRFQSGAFF

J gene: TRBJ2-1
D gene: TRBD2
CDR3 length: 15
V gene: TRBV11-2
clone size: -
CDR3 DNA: TGTGCCAGCAGCTTACAGCGGGGCTCCTACAATGAGCAGTTCTTC
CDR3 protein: CASSLQRGSYNEQFF

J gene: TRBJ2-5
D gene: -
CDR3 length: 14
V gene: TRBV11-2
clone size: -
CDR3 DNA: TGTGCCAGCAGCTTAGTTTCTCTCCAAGAGACCCAGTACTTC
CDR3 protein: CASSLVSLQETQYF

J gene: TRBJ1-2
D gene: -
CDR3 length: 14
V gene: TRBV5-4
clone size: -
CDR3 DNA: TGTGCCAGCAGCTTGATGGGGAGGAGTGATGGCTACACCTTC
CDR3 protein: CASSLMGRSDGYTF